The 19 T cell receptor beta chains listed next were all sequenced from one sample in a study of CD8 T cells in ankylosing spondylitis. One entry per CDR3 protein results from TCRdb running MiXCR on the 5' RACE reads. The table lists about 92,000 distinct CDR3 sequences, roughly 8.8% of them singletons. The specimen sequenced was blood, either unsorted or a sorted T cell fraction (not recorded which). All receptors derive from a male donor with ankylosing spondylitis or in good health (not recorded which).

V usage is TRBV7-9 and J usage is TRBJ2-3; TRBD1 matches at 9 bases. Germline CDR1 SEHNR, CDR2 FQNEAQ (reference sequence). J gave up 3 bases and V 5 bases, and 6 bases lay outside the gene matches. This CDR3 is built from 15 residues. The CDR3 nucleotides read TGTGCCAGCAGCGTCTACAGGGGGCGTACAGATACGCAGTATTTT. Its protein product is CASSVYRGRTDTQYF.

This clonotype appeared a few times. V is TRBV12-3 or TRBV12-4 and J is TRBJ2-5, with a possible D match to TRBD2 (6 bases). Deletions cut 2 bases from V and 5 bases from J, with 12 bases between. The CDR3 has 14 amino acids. The CDR3 loop is CASSLWPTRETQYF. The CDR3 DNA reads TGTGCCAGCAGTTTATGGCCGACTAGGGAGACCCAGTACTTC.

The table lists this clonotype with many counts. The CDR3 DNA sequence: TGTGCCCTCAAGGGGATGAACACTGAAGCTTTCTTT. Amino acid sequence: CALKGMNTEAFF. The chain has TRBV10-3 and TRBJ1-1; D is perhaps TRBD1 (5 bases). The CDR3 has 12 amino acids. CDR1 is ENHRY, CDR2 SYGVKD, per germline. V lost 11 bases, J lost 0 bases, and 10 bases lay in between.

V is TRBV5-6 and J is TRBJ2-7, with TRBD1 matching over 7 bases. In germline, CDR1 is SGHDT, CDR2 YYEEEE. CDR3 length equals 15 residues. V dropped 4 bases and J dropped 2; count of bases not matched to a gene: 9. Here the CDR3 reads CASSGFRDSTYEQYF. CDR3 nucleotides: TGTGCCAGCAGCGGATTCCGGGACAGCACCTACGAGCAGTACTTC.

The table lists this clonotype with many counts. As DNA, the CDR3 is TGTGCCAGCGCTCAGGGTGGTTGGACCGGGGAGCTGTTTTTT. This translates into CASAQGGWTGELFF. V is TRBV19 and J is TRBJ2-2; a possible D gene is TRBD1 (5 bases). The CDR3 length is 14 residues. Trimming left V 9 bases short and J 5 bases short, with 16 bases between. Germline CDR1 and CDR2: LNHDA and SQIVND (reference sequence).

This clonotype was seen at least ten times. The chain carries TRBV24-1 and TRBJ2-5; D might be TRBD1 or TRBD2, each matching 6 bases. The germline V and J ends were trimmed by 3 bases and 3 bases, with 13 bases remaining between them. Germline V CDR1 and CDR2: KGHDR, SFDVKD. CDR3 size: 15 residues. CDR3 sequence reads: CATSDRRGPEETQYF. The CDR3 region has the DNA TGTGCCACCAGTGATCGACGGGGGCCAGAAGAGACCCAGTACTTC.

Many counts were recorded for this clonotype. The V call is TRBV20-1, the J call TRBJ2-5; TRBD2 is a possible D gene (7 bases). The CDR3 is made up of 17 amino acids. Germline CDR1 is DFQATT and CDR2 is SNEGSKA (reference sequence). V was clipped by 0 bases and J by 5 bases, with 22 bases between them. CDR3 DNA sequence: TGCAGTGCTAGAGATACCATTCGTGGGGGGGCCTGGGAGACCCAGTACTTC. It specifies CSARDTIRGGAWETQYF.

Concerning this clonotype: A much larger clone is a single base away; this may be a read error. This sequence joins TRBV29-1 and TRBJ2-7, with 7 bases matching TRBD1. The CDR3 is 13 amino acids. CDR1 is SQVTM and CDR2 is ANQGSEA in the germline V gene. This CDR3 reads CSCVTGNGYGQYF. The CDR3 coding sequence is TGCAGCTGCGTGACAGGGAATGGTTACGGGCAGTACTTC.

The rearrangement uses TRBV7-2 and TRBJ1-2; tentatively, D is TRBD1 (6 bases). Trimming left V 3 bases short and J 8 bases short, with 13 bases between. Per germline, CDR1 SGHTA and CDR2 FQGNSA. This CDR3 is 13 amino acids long. CDR3 nucleotide sequence: TGTGCCAGCAGCTTCTCCGAGGGGGGCGGCTACACCTTC. This sequence encodes CASSFSEGGGYTF. Based on the CDR3 plus reference TRBV7-2 and TRBJ1-2, the full variable domain is GAGVSQSPSNKVTEKGKDVELRCDPISGHTALYWYRQSLGQGLEFLIYFQGNSAPDKSGLPSDRFSAERTGGSVSTLTIQRTQQEDSAVYLCASSFSEGGGYTFGSGTRLTVV.

The gene calls are TRBV9 and TRBJ2-7; D tentatively fits TRBD1 or TRBD2 (5 bases each). Between the trimmed V and J ends, which lost 0 bases and 0 bases, there was a span of 10 bases. The CDR3 sequence is 15 residues long. CDR1 is SGDLS, CDR2 YYNGEE, per germline. This chain's CDR3 is CASSVEGTSSYEQYF. DNA for the CDR3: TGTGCCAGCAGCGTAGAGGGGACGAGCTCCTACGAGCAGTACTTC.

This clonotype came up many times. The chain joins TRBV20-1 to TRBJ1-5; 7 nucleotides align to TRBD1. V shed 3 bases, J shed 0 bases, and the junction held 5 bases outside the gene matches. Germline V gives CDR1 DFQATT, CDR2 SNEGSKA (reference sequence). There are 15 residues in the CDR3. The CDR3 bases are TGCAGTGCTAGTTGGGGACAGTATAGCAATCAGCCCCAGCATTTT. Protein: CSASWGQYSNQPQHF.

This clonotype turned up a few times. A much bigger clone sits one base away, suggesting this may be a read error. This chain links TRBV5-6 with TRBJ1-1; tentative D call: TRBD1 (6 bases). The CDR3 has 14 amino acids. V was shortened by 4 bases and J by 3 bases, with 13 bases between the two germline ends. Per germline, CDR1 SGHDT and CDR2 YYEEEE. The CDR3 loop is CASSAPGAYTEAFF. The DNA of the CDR3 is TGTGCCAGCAGCGCCCCAGGGGCGTACACTGAAGCTTTCTTT.

This clonotype was found many times. The gene calls are TRBV15 and TRBJ2-7; 8 nucleotides agree with TRBD1. Germline lookup yields CDR1 LNHNV and CDR2 YYDKDF (reference sequence). V shed 3 bases and J 4 bases; nucleotides not matched to a gene: 8. The CDR3 spans 15 residues. The CDR3 nucleotides read TGTGCCACCAGCAGCTTCGACAGGGGAGTGTACGAGCAGTACTTC. Translation gives CATSSFDRGVYEQYF.

At least ten counts were recorded for this clonotype. The genes are TRBV7-2 and TRBJ1-5, with unresolved D. This CDR3 has 13 residues. V lost 3 bases and J lost 0, with 3 bases in between. Germline V gives CDR1 SGHTA, CDR2 FQGNSA. DNA of the CDR3: TGTGCCAGCAGCTTTGGTAGCAATCAGCCCCAGCATTTT. Translating gives CASSFGSNQPQHF.

At least ten counts were recorded for this clonotype. V and J are TRBV10-3 and TRBJ1-1, with unresolved D. Germline CDR1 and CDR2: ENHRY and SYGVKD. CDR3 size: 15 residues. The V and J ends lost 0 bases and 2 bases respectively, with 10 bases between them. The DNA of the CDR3 is TGTGCCATCAGTGAGTCGATGACGGGTAACACTGAAGCTTTCTTT. Its protein is CAISESMTGNTEAFF.

This clonotype has at least ten counts. The rearrangement joins TRBV2 to TRBJ2-2; TRBD1 might be the D (6 bases). The CDR3 is made up of 15 amino acids. V gave up 6 bases and J gave up 3 bases, with 14 bases separating them. Germline V gene lookup returns CDR1 SNHLY and CDR2 FYNNEI. CDR3 sequence: CASRQEGHHTGELFF. The CDR3 region has the DNA TGTGCCAGCAGACAAGAGGGACACCACACCGGGGAGCTGTTTTTT.

This clonotype was picked up many times. This rearrangement joins TRBV28 to TRBJ2-1, with D maybe TRBD1 (5 bases). V was clipped by 4 bases and J by 0 bases, with 16 bases between them. This CDR3 contains 17 residues. Germline V gene lookup returns CDR1 MDHEN and CDR2 SYDVKM. The CDR3 sequence is CASSSLRVSLSYNEQFF. The CDR3 DNA reads as TGTGCCAGCAGTTCACTCAGGGTTTCCCTCTCCTACAATGAGCAGTTCTTC.

This clonotype was picked up many times. The V and J genes are TRBV12-3 or TRBV12-4 and TRBJ2-3, with 12 bases lining up with TRBD2. There are 16 residues in the CDR3. Unmatched junction bases numbered 4, after V lost 2 bases and J lost 4 bases. The CDR3, as DNA: TGTGCCAGCAGTTTATTGGCTAGCGGGGGGGCAGATACGCAGTATTTT. This encodes CASSLLASGGADTQYF.

This clonotype came up many times. The gene calls are TRBV5-1 and TRBJ2-7; maybe TRBD1 (6 bases). The ends were cut back, 0 bases at V and 4 bases at J, with 8 bases in the middle. The CDR3 covers 13 residues. Germline V gene data show CDR1 as SGHRS and CDR2 as YFSETQ. CDR3 amino acids: CASSLDRAYEQYF. The DNA of the CDR3 is TGCGCCAGCAGCTTGGACAGGGCGTACGAGCAGTACTTC.